The text below deals with one T cell receptor beta chain. The data originate from a study of blood T cell repertoires in COVID-19. Study details: Acute-phase and convalescent COVID-19 samples originated in the United States, Italy and Spain.

Per the authors' pipeline: Reference gene primer amplification gave nucleated cell count estimates. Profiled with immunoSEQ multiplex PCR; TCRdb holds only in-frame clones, not every one. V, J and clone size were drawn from that table, and D and trimming were deduced from the DNA. The sample shows 150,000 or so clones, 70% to 80% of them seen only once. A Seattle source enrolled patients during active infection and followed them longitudinally. The V end lost 3 bases, the J end lost 9 bases, and 11 bases lay between the germline ends. From germline, CDR1 is MDHEN and CDR2 SYDVKM. The CDR3 is 12 residues long.

Sequenced: peripheral blood. The chain uses TRBV28 and TRBJ1-1; D call uncertain. The sequence was collected from an older woman with COVID-19, enrolled during active disease. The CDR3 DNA sequence: TGTGCCAGCAGTTTCAATACTCGCCAAGCTTTCTTT. Encoded protein: CASSFNTRQAFF. The full variable domain, in which reference TRBV28 and TRBJ1-1 provide the parts outside the CDR3, is DVKVTQSSRYLVKRTGEKVFLECVQDMDHENMFWYRQDPGLGLRLIYFSYDVKMKEKGDIPEGYSVSREKKERFSLILESASTNQTSMYLCASSFNTRQAFFGQGTRLTVV.